This T cell receptor (beta chain) was obtained from a study of coeliac disease. Profiling relied on immunoSEQ multiplex PCR, and the TCRdb table lists in-frame clones only, not all of them. The data hold under 9,500 clones, with more than 55% observed a single time. V was shortened by 5 bases and J by 4 bases, with 14 bases between the two germline ends. The CDR3 contains 15 residues. The germline V gene has CDR1 SEHNR and CDR2 FQNEAQ (reference sequence). The chain joins TRBV7-9 to TRBJ2-2; D possibly corresponds to TRBD2 (6 bases). The specimen sequenced was intraepithelial lymphocytes from the gut. The sequence derives from a woman between 55 and 75 years old with celiac disease. DNA of the CDR3: TGTGCCAGCAGCCACACACGGCGGGGCACCGGGGAGCTGTTTTTT. Its translation is CASSHTRRGTGELFF.